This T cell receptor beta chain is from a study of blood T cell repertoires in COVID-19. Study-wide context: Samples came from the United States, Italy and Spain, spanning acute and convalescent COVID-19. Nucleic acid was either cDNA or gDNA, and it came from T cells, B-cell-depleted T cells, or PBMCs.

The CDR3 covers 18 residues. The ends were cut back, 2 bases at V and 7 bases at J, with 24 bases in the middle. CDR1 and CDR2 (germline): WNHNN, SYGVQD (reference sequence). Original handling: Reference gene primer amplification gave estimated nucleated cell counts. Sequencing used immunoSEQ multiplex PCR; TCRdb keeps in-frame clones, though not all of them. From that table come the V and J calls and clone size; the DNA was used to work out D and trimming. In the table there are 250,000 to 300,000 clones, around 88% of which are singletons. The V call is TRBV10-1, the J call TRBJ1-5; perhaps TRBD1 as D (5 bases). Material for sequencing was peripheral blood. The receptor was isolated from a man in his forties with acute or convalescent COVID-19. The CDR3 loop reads CASSELPTGTKKGQPQHF. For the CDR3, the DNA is TGCGCCAGCAGTGAGCTTCCGACCGGGACTAAAAAGGGGCAGCCCCAGCATTTT.